The next 5 T cell receptor beta chains were all read from a single sample in a study of human T cells and chemical hapten exposure. Individual cDNA molecules (in the library) carried attached unique molecular identifiers. TCRdb independently ran MiXCR on the reads; one entry per CDR3 protein. The data contain approximately 540 distinct CDR3 sequences, 96% of them seen just once; the ten biggest clones take up 8.5%. Unfractionated whole blood yielded total RNA. The material sequenced was whole blood. The receptors shown here come from a human donor who had alopecia or was a healthy volunteer (not recorded which). Some clones in this sample may be carry-over from other donors' samples. This table probably holds off-target reads from a library built for another chain.

The chain recombines TRBV30 with TRBJ2-3; D is possibly TRBD1 (5 bases). The CDR3 consists of 14 residues. Germline-derived CDR1 and CDR2 are GTSNPN and SVGIG (reference sequence). V dropped 3 bases and J dropped 1 base, with 11 bases sitting between them. CDR3 DNA sequence: TGTGCCTGGAGCTCCCTGGGGCGCACAGATACGCAGTATTTT. The encoded protein is CAWSSLGRTDTQYF.

The chain links TRBV5-1 to TRBJ2-3; possibly TRBD1 for D (5 bases). Germline V lookup: CDR1 SGHRS, CDR2 YFSETQ. The V and J ends lost 4 bases and 1 base respectively, with 13 bases between them. The CDR3 extends over 15 amino acids. CDR3 in DNA: TGCGCCAGCAGCGCGGTTGACAGCCGCACAGATACGCAGTATTTT. This sequence encodes CASSAVDSRTDTQYF.

The sample holds one count of this clonotype. The rearrangement links TRBV28 to TRBJ2-7; 7 bases fit TRBD2. CDR1 and CDR2 (germline): MDHEN, SYDVKM. Trimming cost V 3 bases and J 5 bases; bases outside gene matches: 10. The CDR3 is made up of 15 amino acids. The CDR3 loop is CASSLERGPGNEQYF. The CDR3 DNA reads TGTGCCAGCAGTTTGGAGCGGGGCCCGGGAAACGAGCAGTACTTC.

V usage is TRBV28 and J usage is TRBJ1-1, with D unclear. This CDR3 region has 12 residues. Germline values: CDR1 MDHEN, CDR2 SYDVKM. The V gene lost 7 bases and the J gene lost 8 bases, with 14 bases spanning the gap. As DNA, the CDR3 is TGTGCCAGCAAACTAGGGTTGGGAGAAGCTTTCTTT. Encoded protein: CASKLGLGEAFF.

This chain links TRBV9 with TRBJ1-3; no firm D call. Germline V lookup: CDR1 SGDLS, CDR2 YYNGEE. The CDR3 length is 15 residues. V lost 1 base, J lost 9 bases, and 17 bases lay in between. The CDR3 nucleotides are TGTGCCAGCAGCGTAATGGACTCAGGAGGGAGCACCATATATTTT. This sequence encodes CASSVMDSGGSTIYF.